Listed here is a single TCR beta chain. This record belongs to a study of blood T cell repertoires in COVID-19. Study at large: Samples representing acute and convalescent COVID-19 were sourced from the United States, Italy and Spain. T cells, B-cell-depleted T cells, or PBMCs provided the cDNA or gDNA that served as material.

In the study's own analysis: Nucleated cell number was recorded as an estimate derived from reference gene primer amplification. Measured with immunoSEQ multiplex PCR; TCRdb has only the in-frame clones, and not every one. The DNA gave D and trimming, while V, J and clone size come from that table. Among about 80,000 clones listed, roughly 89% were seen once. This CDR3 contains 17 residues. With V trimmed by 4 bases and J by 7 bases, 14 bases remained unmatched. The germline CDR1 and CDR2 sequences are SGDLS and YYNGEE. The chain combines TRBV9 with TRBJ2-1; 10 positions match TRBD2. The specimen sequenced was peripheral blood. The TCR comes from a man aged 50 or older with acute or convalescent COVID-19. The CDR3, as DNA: TGTGCCAGCAGCCCATGGGGCCTAGCGGGAGCCTTTAATGAGCAGTTCTTC. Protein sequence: CASSPWGLAGAFNEQFF.